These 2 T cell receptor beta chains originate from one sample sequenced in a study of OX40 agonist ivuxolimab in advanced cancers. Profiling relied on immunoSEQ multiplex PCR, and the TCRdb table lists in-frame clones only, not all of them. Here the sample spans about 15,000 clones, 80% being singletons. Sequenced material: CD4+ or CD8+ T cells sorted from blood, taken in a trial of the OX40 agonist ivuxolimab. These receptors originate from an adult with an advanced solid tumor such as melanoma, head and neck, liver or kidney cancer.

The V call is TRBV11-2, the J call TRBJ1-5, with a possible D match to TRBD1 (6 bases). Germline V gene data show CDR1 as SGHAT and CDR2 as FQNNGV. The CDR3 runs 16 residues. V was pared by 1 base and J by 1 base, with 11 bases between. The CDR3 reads CASSLGRDTSNQPQHF. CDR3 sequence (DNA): TGTGCCAGCAGCTTAGGTCGGGACACCAGCAATCAGCCCCAGCATTTT.

The CDR3 loop is CASSPGQGGNIQYF. The CDR3 nucleotides are TGTGCCAGCTCACCGGGACAGGGAGGAAACATTCAGTACTTC. This chain links TRBV18 with TRBJ2-4; 9 nucleotides match TRBD1. The trim removed 3 bases at V and 6 bases at J, leaving 3 bases unmatched. The CDR3 loop spans 14 amino acids. Germline V lookup: CDR1 KGHSH, CDR2 LQKENI.